This is a list of T cell receptor beta chains from one sample in a study of shared clonotypes between healthy human individuals. TCRdb's table, derived via immunoSEQ multiplex PCR, lists solely in-frame clones and lacks some. Of under 600,000 clones in the sample, 90% to 96% were seen once. The sample comprised naive CD4+ T cells sorted from blood. The source is a woman aged 25-40 years in good health. Both conserved end residues are part of each CDR3. D genes are given only for firm matches. Size is omitted from some rows. Given values are once, few, many or a class for expanded clones.

D gene,clone size,V gene,J gene,CDR3 DNA,CDR3 protein
TRBD1,NA,TRBV4-2,TRBJ2-7,TGTGCCAGCAGCCAAGATTATCGGATTGCGGCAGGGGGTGACTACGAGCAGTACTTC,CASSQDYRIAAGGDYEQYF
NA,NA,TRBV15,TRBJ2-7,TGTGCCACCAGCAGAGAGCCGGGGCCCTACGAGCAGTACTTC,CATSREPGPYEQYF
NA,NA,TRBV5-1,TRBJ1-1,TGCGCCAGCGGTGGGGGAACAACCACTGAAGCTTTCTTT,CASGGGTTTEAFF
TRBD1,once,TRBV28,TRBJ1-1,TGTGCCAGCAGTTCGGGACAGGAGAACACTGAAGCTTTCTTT,CASSSGQENTEAFF
TRBD1,NA,TRBV27,TRBJ1-2,TGTGCCAGCAGTTCCATACAGGGGGCGGGCTATGGCTACACCTTC,CASSSIQGAGYGYTF
NA,NA,TRBV4-2,TRBJ2-5,TGTGCCAGCAGCCAAGATGGCGCAGCCGGCCAAGAGACCCAGTACTTC,CASSQDGAAGQETQYF
NA,NA,TRBV27,TRBJ2-1,TGTGCCAGCAGTTTCGGGTCCGGGGTTGCTGAGCAGTTCTTC,CASSFGSGVAEQFF
NA,NA,TRBV10-1,TRBJ2-7,TGCGCCAGCAGTGGGAGGGACTACGAGCAGTACTTC,CASSGRDYEQYF
TRBD2,NA,TRBV27,TRBJ2-3,TGTGCCAGCAGTTTCGTCCTAGCGGGAGATACGCAGTATTTT,CASSFVLAGDTQYF
NA,NA,TRBV7-9,TRBJ2-2,TGTGCCAGCAGCTTGTCGGCTCGGACCGGGGAGCTGTTTTTT,CASSLSARTGELFF
TRBD2,NA,TRBV28,TRBJ2-7,TGTGCCAGCAGTTCCCCGGGGACTAGCGGGACTTCCTACGAGCAGTACTTC,CASSSPGTSGTSYEQYF
NA,NA,TRBV14,TRBJ1-2,TGTGCCAGCAGCCAAGGACGTGGTCCTAACTATGGCTACACCTTC,CASSQGRGPNYGYTF
NA,NA,TRBV19,TRBJ1-2,TGTGCCAGTAGTAAGGGTCCGGCTGGCTACACCTTC,CASSKGPAGYTF
TRBD2,NA,TRBV19,TRBJ2-5,TGTGCCAGTCAAGGTGCGAAATCAGCGGGAGGGATTCAAGAGACCCAGTACTTC,CASQGAKSAGGIQETQYF
NA,NA,TRBV5-5,TRBJ2-5,TGTGCCAGCAGCTTGGGGCTTCAAGAGACCCAGTACTTC,CASSLGLQETQYF
TRBD1,NA,TRBV2,TRBJ1-2,TGTGCCAGCAGTGGGGACAGTTCCTACACCTTC,CASSGDSSYTF
NA,NA,TRBV9,TRBJ1-6,TGTGCCAGCAGCGTAGGTGGGGCTTTGGGTGGTTCACCCCTCCACTTT,CASSVGGALGGSPLHF
NA,NA,TRBV7-9,TRBJ1-3,TGTGCCAGCAGTCCGACGGCATCTCGGGTAAACACCATATATTTT,CASSPTASRVNTIYF
NA,NA,TRBV5-1,TRBJ1-5,TGCGCCAGCAGCCTAAGCATAGGTGACAATCAGCCCCAGCATTTT,CASSLSIGDNQPQHF
TRBD2,once,TRBV6-1,TRBJ2-3,TGTGCCAGCAGTGAAAGATCGGGAGGCCCAGGCACAGATACGCAGTATTTT,CASSERSGGPGTDTQYF
NA,NA,TRBV7-2,TRBJ2-7,TGTGCCAGCAGCTTAACTGTCTACGAGCAGTACTTC,CASSLTVYEQYF
NA,NA,TRBV19,TRBJ2-7,TGTGCCAGTAGTGATAGGGGTTACGAGCAGTACTTC,CASSDRGYEQYF
NA,few,TRBV19,TRBJ1-3,TGTGCCAGTACGGGAGGATTCTCTGGAAACACCATATATTTT,CASTGGFSGNTIYF
TRBD1,NA,TRBV7-9,TRBJ2-5,TGTGCCAGCAGCTTACCAGGGGGCGGAGAGACCCAGTACTTC,CASSLPGGGETQYF
TRBD2,NA,TRBV4-1,TRBJ2-1,TGCGCCAGCAGCCAACCGCCTCTAGCGGGAGGATACAATGAGCAGTTCTTC,CASSQPPLAGGYNEQFF
NA,NA,TRBV7-2,TRBJ2-7,TGTGCCAGCAGCTTACGCAGGGACGTTGGTGAGTACGAGCAGTACTTC,CASSLRRDVGEYEQYF
TRBD1,once,TRBV19,TRBJ1-5,TGTGCCAGTAGTGAGACAGGGACCAATCAGCCCCAGCATTTT,CASSETGTNQPQHF